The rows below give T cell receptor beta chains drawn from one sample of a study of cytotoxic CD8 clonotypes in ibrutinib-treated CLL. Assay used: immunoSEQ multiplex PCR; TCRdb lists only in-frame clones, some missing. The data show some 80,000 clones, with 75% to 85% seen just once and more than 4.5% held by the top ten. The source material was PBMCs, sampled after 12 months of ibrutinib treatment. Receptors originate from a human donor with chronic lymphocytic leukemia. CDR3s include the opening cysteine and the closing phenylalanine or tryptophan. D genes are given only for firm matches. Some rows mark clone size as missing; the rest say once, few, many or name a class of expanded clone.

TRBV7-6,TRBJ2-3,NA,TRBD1,CASSRTGDLSTDTQYF,TGTGCCAGCAGCAGGACAGGGGACCTAAGCACAGATACGCAGTATTTT
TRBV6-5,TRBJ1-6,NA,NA,CASNPGTANSPLHF,TGTGCCAGCAATCCCGGGACCGCAAATTCACCCCTCCACTTT
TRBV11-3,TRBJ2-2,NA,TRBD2,CASSPWRGVNTGELFF,TGTGCCAGCAGCCCTTGGCGGGGGGTCAACACCGGGGAGCTGTTTTTT
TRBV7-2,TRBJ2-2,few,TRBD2,CASSTNRLALTGELFF,TGTGCCAGCAGCACAAACCGACTAGCTCTCACCGGGGAGCTGTTTTTT
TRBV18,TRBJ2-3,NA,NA,CASSPPRGTDTQYF,TGTGCCAGCTCACCACCGCGGGGAACAGATACGCAGTATTTT
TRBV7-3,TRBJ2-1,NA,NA,CASSLNPAYLYNEQFF,TGTGCCAGCAGCTTAAATCCGGCATACCTATACAATGAGCAGTTCTTC
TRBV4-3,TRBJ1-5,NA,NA,CASSQDWTASNQPQHF,TGCGCCAGCAGCCAAGATTGGACAGCTAGCAATCAGCCCCAGCATTTT
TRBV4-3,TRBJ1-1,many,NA,CASSQDWKESMATEAFF,TGCGCCAGCAGCCAAGATTGGAAGGAGAGTATGGCCACTGAAGCTTTCTTT
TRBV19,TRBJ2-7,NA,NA,CASSIGPGYEQYF,TGTGCCAGTAGTATAGGGCCCGGCTACGAGCAGTACTTC
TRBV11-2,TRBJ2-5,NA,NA,CASSPRRDNQETQYF,TGTGCCAGCAGCCCCCGCCGGGACAACCAAGAGACCCAGTACTTC
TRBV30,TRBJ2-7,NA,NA,CAWSAGGTYYEQYF,TGTGCCTGGAGTGCTGGGGGGACCTACTACGAGCAGTACTTC
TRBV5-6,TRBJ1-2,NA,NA,CASSWEAGDLYGYTF,TGTGCCAGCAGCTGGGAAGCCGGGGACCTCTATGGCTACACCTTC
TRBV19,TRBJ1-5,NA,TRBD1,CASRPGTGLFQPQHF,TGTGCCAGTAGACCCGGGACAGGGTTGTTCCAGCCCCAGCATTTT
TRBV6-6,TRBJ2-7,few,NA,CASSYSGGAPYEQYF,TGTGCCAGCAGTTACTCGGGGGGGGCCCCCTACGAGCAGTACTTC
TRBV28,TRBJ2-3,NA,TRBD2,CANQPPGGTQYF,TGTGCCAATCAGCCACCGGGGGGGACGCAGTATTTT
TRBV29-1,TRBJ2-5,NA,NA,CSVFPAGETQYF,TGCAGCGTTTTCCCCGCAGGAGAGACCCAGTACTTC
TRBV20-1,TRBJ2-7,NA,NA,CSAKEGYEQYF,TGCAGTGCTAAGGAGGGTTACGAGCAGTACTTC
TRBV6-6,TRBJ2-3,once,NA,CASTPPGGTDTQYF,TGTGCCAGCACCCCCCCCGGGGGCACAGATACGCAGTATTTT
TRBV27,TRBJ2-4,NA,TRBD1,CASSLADRGNIQYF,TGTGCCAGCAGTTTGGCGGACAGGGGAAACATTCAGTACTTC
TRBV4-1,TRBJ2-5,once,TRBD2,CASSQDPGGEETQYF,TGCGCCAGCAGCCAAGATCCGGGGGGGGAGGAGACCCAGTACTTC
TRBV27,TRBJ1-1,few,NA,CASSSLGGGDTEAFF,TGTGCCAGCAGTTCCCTCGGGGGAGGGGACACTGAAGCTTTCTTT
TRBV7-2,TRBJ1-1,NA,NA,CASSLFGDSEAFF,TGTGCCAGCAGCTTATTCGGGGACTCTGAAGCTTTCTTT
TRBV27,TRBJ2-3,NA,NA,CATRPHGADTQYF,TGTGCCACCCGGCCCCACGGCGCAGATACGCAGTATTTT
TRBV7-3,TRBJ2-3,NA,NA,CASSSGAHTDTQYF,TGTGCCAGCAGCTCGGGGGCTCACACAGATACGCAGTATTTT